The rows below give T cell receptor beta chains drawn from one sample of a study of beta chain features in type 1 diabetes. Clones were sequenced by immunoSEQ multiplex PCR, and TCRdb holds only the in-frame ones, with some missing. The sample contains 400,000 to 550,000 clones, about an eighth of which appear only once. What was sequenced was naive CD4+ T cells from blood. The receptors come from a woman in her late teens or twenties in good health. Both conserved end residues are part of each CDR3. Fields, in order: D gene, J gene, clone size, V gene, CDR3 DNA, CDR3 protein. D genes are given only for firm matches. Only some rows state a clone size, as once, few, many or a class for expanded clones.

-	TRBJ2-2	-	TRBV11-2	TGTGCCAGCAGCTCCCCCAACACCGGGGAGCTGTTTTTT	CASSSPNTGELFF
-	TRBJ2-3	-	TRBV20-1	TGCAGTGCTAGATTCACAGATACGCAGTATTTT	CSARFTDTQYF
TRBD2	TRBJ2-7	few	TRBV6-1	TGTGCCAGCAGTGTGGACCTAGCGGGAGGTAGCTCCTACGAGCAGTACTTC	CASSVDLAGGSSYEQYF
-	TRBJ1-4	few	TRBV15	TGTGCCACCAGCCCTCGGGCGGTACGATTGGAAAAACTGTTTTTT	CATSPRAVRLEKLFF
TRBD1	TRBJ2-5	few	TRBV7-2	TGTGCCAGCAGTTCCGACAGGGTCGAGACCCAGTACTTC	CASSSDRVETQYF
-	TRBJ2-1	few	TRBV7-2	TGTGCCAGCAGCCTTACCGGCGCGGGGTTCTCGGGTGAGCAGTTCTTC	CASSLTGAGFSGEQFF
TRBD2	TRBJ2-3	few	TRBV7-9	TGTGCCAGCAGCCTAAAACGGACTAGCGGCACAGATACGCAGTATTTT	CASSLKRTSGTDTQYF
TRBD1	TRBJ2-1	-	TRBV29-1	TGCAGCGTTAGACAGGGGGCTGACAATGAGCAGTTCTTC	CSVRQGADNEQFF
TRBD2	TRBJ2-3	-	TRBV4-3	TGCGCCAGCAGCCAAACAGCTAGCGGGGTGAAAACGGGGGATACGCAGTATTTT	CASSQTASGVKTGDTQYF
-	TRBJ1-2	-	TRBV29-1	TGCAGCGTTCGGACAACCCGAACTAACTATGGCTACACCTTC	CSVRTTRTNYGYTF
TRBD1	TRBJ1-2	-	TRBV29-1	TGCAGCGTACTAAGAGGGACAGGGGGTAATGGCTACACCTTC	CSVLRGTGGNGYTF
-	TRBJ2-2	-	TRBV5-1	TGCGCCAGCAGCTTGGGTGACACCGGGGAGCTGTTTTTT	CASSLGDTGELFF
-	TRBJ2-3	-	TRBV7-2	TGTGCCAGCAGCTCCTATCCGAAGGCAGATACGCAGTATTTT	CASSSYPKADTQYF
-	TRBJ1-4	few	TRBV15	TGTGCCACCAGCATACCAGGAGTTGCAACTAATGAAAAACTGTTTTTT	CATSIPGVATNEKLFF
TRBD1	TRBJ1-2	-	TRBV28	TGTGCCAGCAGTATGACAGGGGGCAATGGCTACACCTTC	CASSMTGGNGYTF
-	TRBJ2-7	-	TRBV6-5	TGTGCCAGCAGCCTCACAGGGATTTTGTCCTACGAGCAGTACTTC	CASSLTGILSYEQYF
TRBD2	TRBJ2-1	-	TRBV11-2	TGTGCCAGCAGCTCTCTAGCGGGAAGGGGCGAGCAGTTCTTC	CASSSLAGRGEQFF
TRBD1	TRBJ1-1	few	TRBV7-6	TGTGCCAGCAGCCGACAGGGATCTGGGCAAGCTTTCTTT	CASSRQGSGQAFF
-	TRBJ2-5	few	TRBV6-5	TGTGCCAGCAGTTACTGGGGGACCCAGTACTTC	CASSYWGTQYF
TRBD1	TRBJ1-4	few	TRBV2	TGTGCCAGCAGTCCCGGGACAGGGGCGAATGAAAAACTGTTTTTT	CASSPGTGANEKLFF
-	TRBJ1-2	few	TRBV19	TGTGCCAGTAGTATCTCCCCTACACGGCCTCCTAACTACGGCTACACCTTC	CASSISPTRPPNYGYTF
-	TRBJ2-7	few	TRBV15	TGTGCCACCAGCAGAGCGGTAGTCGTCGAGCAGTACTTC	CATSRAVVVEQYF
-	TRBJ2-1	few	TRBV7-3	TGTGCCAGCAGCTTAGGAGGGACCAATGAGCAGTTCTTC	CASSLGGTNEQFF
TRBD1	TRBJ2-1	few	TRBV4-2	TGTGCCAGCAGCCCCCGGCAAGGACAGGGGGCGCGGGATGAGCAGTTCTTC	CASSPRQGQGARDEQFF
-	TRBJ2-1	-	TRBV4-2	TGTGCCAGCAGCCAAGATCAGAGAAAATTCCAGTTCTTC	CASSQDQRKFQFF
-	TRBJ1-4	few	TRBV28	TGTGCCGCGGGGCCAAAACTCGGGAGAAAACTGTTTTTT	CAAGPKLGRKLFF
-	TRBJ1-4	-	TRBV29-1	TGCAGCACCCGCACGGGCGAAAAACTGTTTTTT	CSTRTGEKLFF
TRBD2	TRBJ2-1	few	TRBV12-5	TGTGCTAGTGGTTTGCAGCGGGACTCCTACAATGAGCAGTTCTTC	CASGLQRDSYNEQFF
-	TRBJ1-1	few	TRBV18	TGTGCCAGCTCACCAGTCGGGAACACTGAAGCTTTCTTT	CASSPVGNTEAFF
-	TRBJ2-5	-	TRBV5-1	TGCGCCAGCAGCTTGTCTCATCCCGGCTATGAGACCCAGTACTTC	CASSLSHPGYETQYF
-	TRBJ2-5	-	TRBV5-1	TGCGCCAGCAGCTTGACAGGGCGTCAAGAGACCCAGTACTTC	CASSLTGRQETQYF
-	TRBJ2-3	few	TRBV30	TGTGCCTGGAGTCCCTCCCAGGCGGGTACGCAGTATTTT	CAWSPSQAGTQYF
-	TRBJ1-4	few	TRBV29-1	TGCAGCGCTCTAGGGTCGTTGCTGAATGAAAAACTGTTTTTT	CSALGSLLNEKLFF
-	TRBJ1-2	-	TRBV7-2	TGTGCCAGCAGCTACACAGGACGGGCGGGTGGCTACACCTTC	CASSYTGRAGGYTF
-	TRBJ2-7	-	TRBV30	TGTGCCTGGAGTTGGTCGGACACCTACGAGCAGTACTTC	CAWSWSDTYEQYF
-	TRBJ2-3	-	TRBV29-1	TGCAGCGGCGGTGACAGTGACACAGATACGCAGTATTTT	CSGGDSDTDTQYF
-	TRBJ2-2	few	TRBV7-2	TGTGCCAGCAGCTTAGTTAGAGGAGGCGGGGAGCTGTTTTTT	CASSLVRGGGELFF
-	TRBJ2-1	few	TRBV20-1	TGCAGTGCTCTTAAGGGGGTGCAGTTCTTC	CSALKGVQFF
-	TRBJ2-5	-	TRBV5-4	TGTGCCAGCAGCTCGGGGCGGGAGACCCAGTACTTC	CASSSGRETQYF
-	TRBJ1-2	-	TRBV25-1	TGTGCCAGCAGTGAATCGGGCAGGGGAACGTATGGCTACACCTTC	CASSESGRGTYGYTF
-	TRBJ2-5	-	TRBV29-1	TGCAGCGTTGAAGATCTTAGGGGGTACAGTTACCAAGAGACCCAGTACTTC	CSVEDLRGYSYQETQYF
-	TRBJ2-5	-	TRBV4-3	TGCGCCAGCAGCCAAATAAAGATGGGGGAGACCCAGTACTTC	CASSQIKMGETQYF
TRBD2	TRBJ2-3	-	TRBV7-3	TGTGCCAGCAGCTTAACAGCGGGGGCCACAGATACGCAGTATTTT	CASSLTAGATDTQYF
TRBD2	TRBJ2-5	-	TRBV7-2	TGTGCCAGCAGCTTTCAAGCTAGCGGGGAGACCCAGTACTTC	CASSFQASGETQYF
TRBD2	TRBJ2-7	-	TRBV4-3	TGCGCCAGCAGCCGCGGGACTAGCGGTTCGAGCTCCTACGAGCAGTACTTC	CASSRGTSGSSSYEQYF
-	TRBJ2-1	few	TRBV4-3	TGCGCCAGCAGCCAAGCCCCGGGCCTAGCTTCCGACAATGAGCAGTTCTTC	CASSQAPGLASDNEQFF